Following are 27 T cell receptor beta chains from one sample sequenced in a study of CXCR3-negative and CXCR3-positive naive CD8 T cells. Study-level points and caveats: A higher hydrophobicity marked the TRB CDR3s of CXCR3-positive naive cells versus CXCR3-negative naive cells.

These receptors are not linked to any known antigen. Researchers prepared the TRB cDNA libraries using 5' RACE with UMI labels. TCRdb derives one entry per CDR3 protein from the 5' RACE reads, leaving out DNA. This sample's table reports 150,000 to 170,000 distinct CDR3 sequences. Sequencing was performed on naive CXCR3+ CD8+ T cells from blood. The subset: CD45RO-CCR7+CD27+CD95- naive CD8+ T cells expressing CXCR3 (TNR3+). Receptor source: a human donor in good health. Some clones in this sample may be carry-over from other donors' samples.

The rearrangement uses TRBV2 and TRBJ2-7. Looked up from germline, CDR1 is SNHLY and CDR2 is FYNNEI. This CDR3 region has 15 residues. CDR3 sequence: CASSELIGNSYEQYF. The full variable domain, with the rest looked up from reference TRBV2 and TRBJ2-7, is EPEVTQTPSHQVTQMGQEVILRCVPISNHLYFYWYRQILGQKVEFLVSFYNNEISEKSEIFDDQFSVERPDGSNFTLKIRSTKLEDSAMYFCASSELIGNSYEQYFGPGTRLTVT.

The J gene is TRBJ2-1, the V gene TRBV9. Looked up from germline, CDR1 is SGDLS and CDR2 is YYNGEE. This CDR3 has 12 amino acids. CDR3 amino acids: CASSVWGNEQFF.

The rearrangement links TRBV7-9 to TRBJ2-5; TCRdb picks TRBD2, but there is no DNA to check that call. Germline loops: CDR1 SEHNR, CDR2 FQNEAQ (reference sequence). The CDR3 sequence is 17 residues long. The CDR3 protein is CASSFYSFPSGQETQYF.

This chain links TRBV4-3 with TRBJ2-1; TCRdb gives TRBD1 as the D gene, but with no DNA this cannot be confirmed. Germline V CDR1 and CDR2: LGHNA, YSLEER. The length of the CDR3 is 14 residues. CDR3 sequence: CASSLSERTPLQFF.

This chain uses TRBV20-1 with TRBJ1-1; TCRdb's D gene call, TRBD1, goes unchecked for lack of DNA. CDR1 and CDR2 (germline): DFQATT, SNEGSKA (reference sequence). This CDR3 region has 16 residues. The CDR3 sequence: CSARDHGTGPNTEAFF.

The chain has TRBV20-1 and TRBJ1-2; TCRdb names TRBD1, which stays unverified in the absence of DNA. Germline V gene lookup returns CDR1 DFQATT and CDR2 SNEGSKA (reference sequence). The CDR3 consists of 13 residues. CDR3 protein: CSARGGPGYGYTF.

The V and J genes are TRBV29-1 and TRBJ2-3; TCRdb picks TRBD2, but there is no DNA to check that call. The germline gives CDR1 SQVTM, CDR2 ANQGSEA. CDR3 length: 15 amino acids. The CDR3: CSVESASGNTDTQYF.

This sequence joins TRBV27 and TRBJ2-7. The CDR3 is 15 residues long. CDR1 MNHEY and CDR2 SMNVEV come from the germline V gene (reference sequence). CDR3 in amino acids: CASSLGSQWGYEQYF.

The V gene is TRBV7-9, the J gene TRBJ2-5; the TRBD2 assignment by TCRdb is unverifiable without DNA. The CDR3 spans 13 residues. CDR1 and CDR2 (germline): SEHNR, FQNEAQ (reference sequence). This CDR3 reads CASSRPSRETQYF. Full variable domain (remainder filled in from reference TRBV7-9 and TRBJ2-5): DTGVSQNPRHKITKRGQNVTFRCDPISEHNRLYWYRQTLGQGPEFLTYFQNEAQLEKSRLLSDRFSAERPKGSFSTLEIQRTEQGDSAMYLCASSRPSRETQYFGPGTRLLVL.

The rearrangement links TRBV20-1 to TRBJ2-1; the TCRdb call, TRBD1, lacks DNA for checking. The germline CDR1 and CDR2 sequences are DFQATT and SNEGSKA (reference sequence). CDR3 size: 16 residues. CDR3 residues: CSATDSGVGTYNEQFF.

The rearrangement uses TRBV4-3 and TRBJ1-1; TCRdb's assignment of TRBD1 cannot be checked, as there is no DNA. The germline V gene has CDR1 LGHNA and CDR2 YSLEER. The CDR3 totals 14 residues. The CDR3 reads CASSQGTGDTEAFF.

CDR3 amino acids: CASSLDGTSVSYEQYF. The chain couples TRBV7-8 to TRBJ2-7; TCRdb outputs TRBD2, but without DNA this stays unchecked. Per the germline V gene, CDR1 is SGHVS and CDR2 is FQNEAQ. The CDR3 contains 16 residues. The variable domain in full, with the rest retrieved from reference TRBV7-8 and TRBJ2-7, is GAGVSQSPRYKVAKRGQDVALRCDPISGHVSLFWYQQALGQGPEFLTYFQNEAQLDKSGLPSDRFFAERPEGSVSTLKIQRTQQEDSAVYLCASSLDGTSVSYEQYFGPGTRLTVT.

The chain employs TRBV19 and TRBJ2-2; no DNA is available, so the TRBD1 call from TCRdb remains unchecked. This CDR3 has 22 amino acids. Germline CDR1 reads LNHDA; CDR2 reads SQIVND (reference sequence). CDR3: CASSITTAVTGARGPSTGELFF.

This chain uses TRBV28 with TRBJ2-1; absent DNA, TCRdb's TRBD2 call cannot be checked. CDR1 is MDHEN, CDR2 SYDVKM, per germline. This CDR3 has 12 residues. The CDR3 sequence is CASRELGAEQFF.

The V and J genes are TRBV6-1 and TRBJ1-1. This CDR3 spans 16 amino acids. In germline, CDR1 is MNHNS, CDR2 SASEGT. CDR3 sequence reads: CASSEAWRGMNTEAFF.

This chain's CDR3 is CASSLEAHADTQYF. The J gene is TRBJ2-3, the V gene TRBV7-2; the TRBD1 assignment by TCRdb is unverifiable without DNA. CDR3 length equals 14 residues. Germline CDR1 is SGHTA and CDR2 is FQGNSA. The variable domain in full, with the rest retrieved from reference TRBV7-2 and TRBJ2-3, is GAGVSQSPSNKVTEKGKDVELRCDPISGHTALYWYRQSLGQGLEFLIYFQGNSAPDKSGLPSDRFSAERTGGSVSTLTIQRTQQEDSAVYLCASSLEAHADTQYFGPGTRLTVL.

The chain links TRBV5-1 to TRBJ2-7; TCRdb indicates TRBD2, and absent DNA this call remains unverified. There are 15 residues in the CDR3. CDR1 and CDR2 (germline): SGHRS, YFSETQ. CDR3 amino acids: CASSVGLAGPYEQYF.

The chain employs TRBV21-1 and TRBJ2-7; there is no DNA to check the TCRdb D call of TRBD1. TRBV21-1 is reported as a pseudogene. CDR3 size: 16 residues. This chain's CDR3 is CASSKCPGGFRYEQYF.

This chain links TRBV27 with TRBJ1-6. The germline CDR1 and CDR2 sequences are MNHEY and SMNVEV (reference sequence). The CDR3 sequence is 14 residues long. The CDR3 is CASSGLETNSPLHF.

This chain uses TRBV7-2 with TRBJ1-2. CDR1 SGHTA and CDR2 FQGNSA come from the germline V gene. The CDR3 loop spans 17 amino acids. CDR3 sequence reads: CASSLDFAYGPNYGYTF.

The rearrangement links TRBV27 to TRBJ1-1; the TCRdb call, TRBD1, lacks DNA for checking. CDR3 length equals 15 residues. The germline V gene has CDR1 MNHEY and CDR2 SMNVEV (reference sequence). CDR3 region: CVSSVHGAGGTEAFF.

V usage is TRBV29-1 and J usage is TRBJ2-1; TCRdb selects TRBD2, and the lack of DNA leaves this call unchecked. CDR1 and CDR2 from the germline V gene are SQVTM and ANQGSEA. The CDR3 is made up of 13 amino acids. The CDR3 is CSVEDGGKNEQFF.

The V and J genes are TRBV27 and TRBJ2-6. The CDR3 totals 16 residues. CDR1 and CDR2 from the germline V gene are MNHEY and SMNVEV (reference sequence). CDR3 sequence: CASSPRGSSGANVLTF.

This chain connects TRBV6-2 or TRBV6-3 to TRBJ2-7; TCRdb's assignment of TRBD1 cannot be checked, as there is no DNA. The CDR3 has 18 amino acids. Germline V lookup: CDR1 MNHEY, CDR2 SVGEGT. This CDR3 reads CASSNRQGIYILNYEQYF.

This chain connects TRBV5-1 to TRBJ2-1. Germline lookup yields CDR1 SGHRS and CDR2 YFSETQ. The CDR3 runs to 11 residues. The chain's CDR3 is CASSRDNEQFF.

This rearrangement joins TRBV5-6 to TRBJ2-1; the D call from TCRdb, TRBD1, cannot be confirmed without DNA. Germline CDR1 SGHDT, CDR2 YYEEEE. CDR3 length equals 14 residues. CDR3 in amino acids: CASSLGGAFYEQFF.

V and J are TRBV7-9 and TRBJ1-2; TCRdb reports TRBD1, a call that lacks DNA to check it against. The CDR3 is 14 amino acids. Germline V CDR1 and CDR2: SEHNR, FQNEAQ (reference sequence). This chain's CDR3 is CASSMGAGLYGYTF.